This T cell receptor beta chain was recorded in a study of cytomegalovirus exposure and HLA in healthy donors. PCR used 60 Vbeta primers and 13 Jbeta primers. The table came from immunoSEQ multiplex PCR; TCRdb's copy has only in-frame clones and leaves some out. The repertoire holds about 140,000 clones, with around 80% as singletons. Trimming cost V 3 bases and J 1 base; bases outside gene matches: 6. Germline V gives CDR1 MDHEN, CDR2 SYDVKM. This CDR3 spans 16 amino acids. The TCR was taken from a man younger than 40 in good health and CMV-seronegative. The gene calls are TRBV28 and TRBJ2-1; 7 bases align to TRBD2. Sequencing used PBMCs. The CDR3 DNA sequence: TGTGCCAGCAGTTTCGGGGGGAGGGAGTCCTACAATGAGCAGTTCTTC. Protein: CASSFGGRESYNEQFF.